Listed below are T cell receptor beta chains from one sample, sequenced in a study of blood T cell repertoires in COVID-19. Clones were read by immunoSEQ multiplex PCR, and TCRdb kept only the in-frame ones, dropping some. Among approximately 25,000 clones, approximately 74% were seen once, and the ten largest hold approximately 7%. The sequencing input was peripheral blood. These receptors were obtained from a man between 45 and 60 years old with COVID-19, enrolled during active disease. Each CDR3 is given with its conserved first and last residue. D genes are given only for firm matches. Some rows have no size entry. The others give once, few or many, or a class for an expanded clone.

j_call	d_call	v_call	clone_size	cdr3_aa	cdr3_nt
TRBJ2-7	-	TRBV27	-	CASSLLGDKQYF	TGTGCCAGCAGTTTGCTCGGGGACAAGCAGTACTTC
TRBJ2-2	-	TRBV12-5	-	CASGLGQPTGELFF	TGTGCTAGTGGTTTGGGACAGCCCACCGGGGAGCTGTTTTTT
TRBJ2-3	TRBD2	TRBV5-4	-	CASSRSGGRGTDTQYF	TGTGCCAGCAGCCGTAGCGGGGGGCGGGGCACAGATACGCAGTATTTT
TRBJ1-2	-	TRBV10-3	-	CAISVDSYGYTF	TGTGCCATCAGTGTAGACAGCTATGGCTACACCTTC
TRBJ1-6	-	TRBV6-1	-	CASSEDSENSPLHF	TGTGCCAGCAGTGAAGACAGTGAAAATTCACCCCTCCACTTT
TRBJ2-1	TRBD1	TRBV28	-	CASSLRAGTGFF	TGTGCCAGCAGTTTGAGGGCCGGGACAGGGTTCTTC
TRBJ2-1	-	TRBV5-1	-	CASSLSARGYNEQFF	TGCGCCAGCAGCTTGTCGGCTAGGGGTTACAATGAGCAGTTCTTC
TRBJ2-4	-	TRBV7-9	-	CASSSGLSAQAKNIQYF	TGTGCCAGCAGCTCCGGACTATCCGCACAAGCCAAAAACATTCAGTACTTC
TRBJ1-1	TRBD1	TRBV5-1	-	CASSLTGAVNTEAFF	TGCGCCAGCAGCTTGACAGGGGCGGTGAACACTGAAGCTTTCTTT
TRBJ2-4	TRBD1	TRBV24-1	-	CATSDTPGQGAKNIQYF	TGTGCCACCAGTGATACCCCGGGACAGGGAGCCAAAAACATTCAGTACTTC
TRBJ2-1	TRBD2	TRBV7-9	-	CASSTGGGAVEYNEQFF	TGTGCCAGCAGCACCGGCGGGGGGGCGGTAGAGTACAATGAGCAGTTCTTC
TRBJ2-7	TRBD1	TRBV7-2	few	CASRTGDAGYEQYF	TGTGCCAGCAGGACAGGGGATGCAGGCTACGAGCAGTACTTC
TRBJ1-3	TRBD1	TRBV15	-	CATSSETGTGLLVGSSGNTIYF	TGTGCCACCAGCAGCGAAACCGGGACAGGCCTCCTAGTTGGAAGCTCTGGAAACACCATATATTTT
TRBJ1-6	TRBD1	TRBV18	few	CASSRDRNNSPLHF	TGTGCCAGCTCACGGGACAGGAATAATTCACCCCTCCACTTT
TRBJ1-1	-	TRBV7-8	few	CASNEDRNTEAFF	TGTGCCAGCAACGAAGACAGGAACACTGAAGCTTTCTTT
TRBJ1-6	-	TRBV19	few	CASSNGPQTSPLHF	TGTGCCAGTAGTAATGGGCCCCAAACCTCACCCCTCCACTTT
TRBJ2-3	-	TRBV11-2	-	CASSLGHFREGTDTQYF	TGTGCCAGCAGCTTAGGGCACTTTAGGGAGGGCACAGATACGCAGTATTTT
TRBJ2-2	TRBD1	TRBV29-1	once	CSVVWTGTTGELFF	TGCAGCGTTGTGTGGACAGGGACCACCGGGGAGCTGTTTTTT
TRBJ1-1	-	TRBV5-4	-	CASSLEQATEAFF	TGTGCCAGCAGCTTGGAACAGGCCACTGAAGCTTTCTTT
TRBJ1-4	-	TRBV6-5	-	CASGPTGQKLFF	TGTGCCAGCGGCCCCACGGGTCAAAAACTGTTTTTT
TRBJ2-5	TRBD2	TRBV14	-	CASSQRRGSGSLETQYF	TGTGCCAGCAGCCAACGCCGTGGTAGCGGGAGTTTAGAGACCCAGTACTTC
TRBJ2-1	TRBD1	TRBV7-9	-	CASSPLRGQGPDNEQFF	TGTGCCAGCAGCCCCCTCCGCGGACAGGGACCCGACAATGAGCAGTTCTTC
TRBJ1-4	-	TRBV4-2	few	CASSQDGRGYTNEKLFF	TGTGCCAGCAGCCAAGACGGAAGGGGGTATACTAATGAAAAACTGTTTTTT
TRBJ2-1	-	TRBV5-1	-	CASSEVLSHNEQFF	TGCGCCAGCAGCGAGGTGCTATCCCACAATGAGCAGTTCTTC
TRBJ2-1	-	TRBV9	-	CASSVQTLGRNEQFF	TGTGCCAGCAGCGTGCAGACCCTGGGGAGAAATGAGCAGTTCTTC
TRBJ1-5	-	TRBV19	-	CATSVTGSSQPQHF	TGTGCCACCTCCGTAACAGGTAGCAGTCAGCCCCAGCATTTT
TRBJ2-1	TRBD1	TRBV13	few	CASSYRTGGGDEQFF	TGTGCCAGCAGCTACCGGACAGGGGGCGGCGATGAGCAGTTCTTC
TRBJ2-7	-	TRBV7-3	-	CASSLEGGYEQYF	TGTGCCAGCAGCTTAGAAGGGGGCTACGAGCAGTACTTC
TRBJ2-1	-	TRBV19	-	CATATQGSSYNEQFF	TGTGCCACCGCGACACAGGGAAGCTCCTACAATGAGCAGTTCTTC
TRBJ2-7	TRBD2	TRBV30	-	CAWSVLLAGGRYF	TGTGCCTGGAGTGTACTGCTAGCGGGGGGACGGTACTTC
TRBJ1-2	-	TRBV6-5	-	CASSKPGTEVYGYTF	TGTGCCAGCAGTAAACCCGGGACTGAGGTCTATGGCTACACCTTC
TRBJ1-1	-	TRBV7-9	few	CASIKSRSSEAFF	TGTGCCAGCATCAAGAGCCGTTCCTCTGAAGCTTTCTTT
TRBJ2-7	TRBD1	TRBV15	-	CATSRGTGGSYEQYF	TGTGCCACCAGCAGGGGTACAGGGGGATCCTACGAGCAGTACTTC
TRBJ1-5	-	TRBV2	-	CASSAGAGNQPQHF	TGTGCCAGCAGCGCTGGGGCGGGCAATCAGCCCCAGCATTTT
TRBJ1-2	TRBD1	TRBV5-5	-	CASSFQRTGNGYTF	TGTGCCAGCAGCTTCCAGCGGACAGGGAATGGCTACACCTTC
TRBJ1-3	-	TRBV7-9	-	CASSPDISGNTIYF	TGTGCCAGCAGCCCCGACATTTCTGGAAACACCATATATTTT
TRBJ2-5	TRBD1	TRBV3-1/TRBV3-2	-	CASSHEGQGVLGTQYF	TGTGCCAGCAGCCACGAGGGACAGGGAGTTCTGGGGACCCAGTACTTC
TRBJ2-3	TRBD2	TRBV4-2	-	CASSQDRLAGGVADTQYF	TGTGCCAGCAGCCAGGACCGACTAGCGGGAGGGGTGGCAGATACGCAGTATTTT
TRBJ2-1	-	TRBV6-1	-	CASSELWGGHNEQFF	TGTGCCAGCAGTGAACTGTGGGGGGGCCACAATGAGCAGTTCTTC
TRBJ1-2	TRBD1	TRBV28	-	CASKIGTGVFGYTF	TGTGCCAGCAAGATCGGGACAGGGGTATTCGGCTACACCTTC
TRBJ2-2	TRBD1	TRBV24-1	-	CATREGAMGTGELFF	TGTGCCACCAGAGAGGGGGCGATGGGCACCGGGGAGCTGTTTTTT
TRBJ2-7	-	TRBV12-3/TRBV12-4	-	CASSLQALGEQYF	TGTGCCAGCAGTTTACAGGCGCTGGGCGAGCAGTACTTC
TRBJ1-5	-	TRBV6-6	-	CASSWEDQPQHF	TGTGCCAGCAGTTGGGAGGATCAGCCCCAGCATTTT
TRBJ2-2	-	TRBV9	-	CASSVDGTGELFF	TGTGCCAGCAGCGTAGACGGTACCGGGGAGCTGTTTTTT
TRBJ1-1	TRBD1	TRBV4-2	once	CASSQDNRGDRVRAFF	TGTGCCAGCAGCCAAGATAATCGGGGGGACAGGGTAAGGGCTTTCTTT
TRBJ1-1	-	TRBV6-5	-	CASNLNMNTEAFF	TGTGCCAGCAATCTGAACATGAACACTGAAGCTTTCTTT
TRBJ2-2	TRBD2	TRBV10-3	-	CAISGLAGELFTGELFF	TGTGCCATCAGTGGACTAGCGGGAGAACTTTTCACCGGGGAGCTGTTTTTT
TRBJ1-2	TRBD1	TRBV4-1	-	CASRSGTGSYGYTF	TGCGCCAGCAGGTCCGGGACAGGGAGCTATGGCTACACCTTC
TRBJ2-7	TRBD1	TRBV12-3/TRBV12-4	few	CASSFRTGIEQYF	TGTGCCAGCAGTTTCCGGACAGGGATCGAGCAGTACTTC
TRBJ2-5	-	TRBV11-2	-	CASSFNRQETQYF	TGTGCCAGCAGCTTCAACAGACAAGAGACCCAGTACTTC
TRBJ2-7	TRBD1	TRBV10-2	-	CASKPGQGSYEQYF	TGCGCCAGTAAACCGGGACAGGGGTCCTACGAGCAGTACTTC
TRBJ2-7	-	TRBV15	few	CATSDGSTYEQYF	TGTGCCACCAGCGACGGGTCGACCTACGAGCAGTACTTC
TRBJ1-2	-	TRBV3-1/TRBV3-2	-	CASSQVGPNPLANYGYTF	TGTGCCAGCAGCCAAGTCGGTCCGAATCCCTTAGCTAACTATGGCTACACCTTC
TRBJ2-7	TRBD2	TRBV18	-	CASSRTSGSRYEQYF	TGTGCCAGCTCACGGACTAGCGGGAGTCGGTACGAGCAGTACTTC
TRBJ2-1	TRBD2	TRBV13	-	CASSSKRGNEQFF	TGTGCCAGCAGCTCAAAGCGGGGCAATGAGCAGTTCTTC
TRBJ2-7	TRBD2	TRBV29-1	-	CSVEYSGTSGTYEQYF	TGCAGCGTTGAGTACTCCGGGACTAGCGGAACCTACGAGCAGTACTTC
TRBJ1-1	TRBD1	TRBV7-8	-	CASTWTGDTEAFF	TGTGCCAGCACCTGGACAGGGGACACTGAAGCTTTCTTT
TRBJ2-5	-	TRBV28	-	CASSLRETQYF	TGTGCCAGCAGTTTACGAGAGACCCAGTACTTC
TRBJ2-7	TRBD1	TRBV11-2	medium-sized	CASSLGQSAYEQYF	TGTGCCAGCAGCTTGGGACAGTCCGCCTACGAGCAGTACTTC